This T cell receptor beta chain stems from a study of breast tumors, draining lymph nodes, adjacent tissues. MiXCR, run by TCRdb on the multiplex PCR reads, gives a single entry per CDR3 protein. The table includes 60,000 to 65,000 distinct CDR3 sequences, 45% to 60% detected once. The study, taken as a whole, reports: Tumor repertoires ranked between lymph nodes and nontumor tissue in diversity, with V and J gene preferences. Luminal-like breast cancer showed significantly greater tumor-nontumor repertoire similarity than basal-like breast cancer did. The data were judged consistent with most tumor T cells coming from lymph node and expanding in tumor. Data only fit, rather than demonstrated, lymph node origin of most tumor T cells.

Turning to this clonotype: Its specificity is unknown. A junction boundary mismatches the germline segment, possibly from a read error.

There are 11 residues in the CDR3. CDR1 and CDR2 from the germline V gene are DFQATT and SNEGSKA (reference sequence). The receptor's source is a female donor with breast cancer. Some clones in this sample may be carry-over from other donors' samples. The specimen was breast tumor tissue. The chain links TRBV20-1 to TRBJ2-5; D may be TRBD2 (6 bases). The CDR3 here is CSARWGETQSF. CDR3 nucleotides: TGCAGTGCTAGGTGGGGGGAGACCCAGTCCTTC.